The 23 T cell receptor beta chains below were found in one sample sequenced in a study of cytomegalovirus exposure and HLA in healthy donors. A multiplex PCR was run with 60 Vbeta primers and 13 Jbeta primers. The assay was immunoSEQ multiplex PCR, and TCRdb's table has in-frame clones only and misses some. Here the sample spans roughly 98,000 clones, 62% being singletons. Input material: PBMCs. The receptors stem from a woman in her twenties or thirties in good health and CMV-seropositive.

The chain has TRBV11-1 and TRBJ1-1; perhaps TRBD1 as D (5 bases). The CDR3 spans 13 residues. Germline values: CDR1 SGHAT, CDR2 FQDESV (reference sequence). Trimming stripped 5 bases from V and 3 bases from J, with 10 bases between. As DNA, the CDR3 is TGTGCCAGCAGCCCACGGGGGGACACTGAAGCTTTCTTT. This encodes CASSPRGDTEAFF.

The rearrangement joins TRBV19 to TRBJ2-7, with 9 bases aligning to TRBD1. CDR1 and CDR2 (germline): LNHDA, SQIVND (reference sequence). V lost 9 bases to trimming and J lost 5 bases; unmatched junction nucleotides: 5. The CDR3 consists of 12 residues. CDR3 sequence reads: CARRRQGDEQYF. DNA of the CDR3: TGTGCCAGAAGGAGACAGGGGGACGAGCAGTACTTC.

The rearrangement links TRBV6-1 to TRBJ1-6; 9 bases map to TRBD1. The germline V gene has CDR1 MNHNS and CDR2 SASEGT. The CDR3 spans 15 residues. Trimming removed 3 bases from V and 6 bases from J; junction bases left unmatched: 3. The CDR3 nucleotides read TGTGCCAGCAGTGACTACAGGGGGCTTAATTCACCCCTCCACTTT. Amino acid sequence: CASSDYRGLNSPLHF.

The rearrangement links TRBV13 to TRBJ2-1; D is perhaps TRBD2 (6 bases). Germline V gene sequence: CDR1 PRHDT, CDR2 FYEKMQ (reference sequence). Deletions cut 2 bases from V and 0 bases from J, with 8 bases between. The CDR3 has 15 amino acids. The chain's CDR3 is CASSLMGGSYNEQFF. Written as DNA, the CDR3 is TGTGCCAGCAGCTTAATGGGGGGCTCCTACAATGAGCAGTTCTTC.

The chain employs TRBV18 and TRBJ2-1; TRBD2 matches at 15 bases. V lost 3 bases to trimming and J lost 7 bases; unmatched junction nucleotides: 4. Germline V gene lookup returns CDR1 KGHSH and CDR2 LQKENI. The length of the CDR3 is 16 residues. CDR3 protein: CASSPPGTSGGNEQFF. Here the CDR3 DNA reads TGTGCCAGCTCACCCCCCGGGACTAGCGGGGGGAATGAGCAGTTCTTC.

The chain couples TRBV2 to TRBJ2-1; TRBD2 matches 10 bases. The CDR3 runs to 13 residues. CDR1 and CDR2 from the germline V gene are SNHLY and FYNNEI. Trimming removed 6 bases from V and 6 bases from J; junction bases left unmatched: 2. In nucleotides, the CDR3 is TGTGCCAGCAGGAGGACTAGCGGCAATGAGCAGTTCTTC. Protein sequence: CASRRTSGNEQFF.

This clone was picked up a small number of times. The chain links TRBV27 to TRBJ2-6; D might be TRBD2 (5 bases). The V end was cut by 7 bases, the J end by 4 bases, with 17 bases between. From germline, CDR1 is MNHEY and CDR2 SMNVEV (reference sequence). The CDR3 consists of 16 residues. CDR3: CASKGGPQRGANVLTF. CDR3 nucleotides: TGTGCCAGCAAGGGCGGGCCGCAAAGGGGGGCCAACGTCCTGACTTTC. Supplemented by reference TRBV27 and TRBJ2-6, the full variable domain reads EAQVTQNPRYLITVTGKKLTVTCSQNMNHEYMSWYRQDPGLGLRQIYYSMNVEVTDKGDVPEGYKVSRKEKRNFPLILESPSPNQTSLYFCASKGGPQRGANVLTFGAGSRLTVL.

In DNA, the CDR3 is TGTGCCAGTAGTCTCCGGGGCGGGCGTGGGGGGGCTTTCTTT. This translates into CASSLRGGRGGAFF. The chain has TRBV19 and TRBJ1-1; D perhaps matches TRBD1 (5 bases). The length of the CDR3 is 14 residues. Trimming removed 5 bases from V and 11 bases from J, with 21 bases in between. Germline CDR1 reads LNHDA; CDR2 reads SQIVND (reference sequence).

This sequence joins TRBV5-1 and TRBJ2-4, with D maybe TRBD1 (7 bases). CDR1 SGHRS and CDR2 YFSETQ come from the germline V gene. The CDR3 has 14 amino acids. The V end lost 0 bases, the J end lost 8 bases, and 12 bases lay between the germline ends. DNA of the CDR3: TGCGCCAGCAGCTTGGAAGACAGGGAGGACATTCAGTACTTC. Translating it yields CASSLEDREDIQYF.

This clone was found once. The rearrangement uses TRBV5-1 and TRBJ2-7; D possibly corresponds to TRBD1 (5 bases). V shed 3 bases and J shed 0 bases, with 7 bases lying between them. The V gene's germline CDR1 is SGHRS and CDR2 YFSETQ. The CDR3 covers 13 residues. The CDR3 nucleotides read TGCGCCAGCAGCTACGGACACTCCTACGAGCAGTACTTC. It codes for CASSYGHSYEQYF.

The chain carries TRBV7-9 and TRBJ1-2; TRBD1 matches at 7 bases. This CDR3 contains 13 residues. V lost 4 bases and J lost 4; bases outside the gene matches: 3. Germline CDR1 is SEHNR and CDR2 is FQNEAQ (reference sequence). The CDR3 sequence is CASSYGTVYGYTF. The DNA for the CDR3 is TGTGCCAGCAGCTACGGGACAGTCTATGGCTACACCTTC.

This clone turned up a few times. The chain carries TRBV29-1 and TRBJ2-7, with a weak D call TRBD1 (6 bases). CDR1 is SQVTM, CDR2 ANQGSEA, per germline. The CDR3 spans 12 residues. Between the trimmed V and J ends, which lost 8 bases and 5 bases, there was a span of 16 bases. In DNA form, the CDR3 reads TGCAGCCCCGGCAGGGGCTGCGACGAGCAGTACTTC. This encodes CSPGRGCDEQYF.

The rearrangement uses TRBV2 and TRBJ1-5, with a weak D call TRBD1 (5 bases). The CDR3 has 13 amino acids. Trimming took off 4 bases at V and 4 bases at J, with 8 bases between the two ends. CDR1 is SNHLY and CDR2 is FYNNEI in the germline V gene. The CDR3 region is CASSGQGNQPQHF. The CDR3 region has the DNA TGTGCCAGCAGTGGCCAGGGTAATCAGCCCCAGCATTTT. Supplemented by reference TRBV2 and TRBJ1-5, the full variable domain reads EPEVTQTPSHQVTQMGQEVILRCVPISNHLYFYWYRQILGQKVEFLVSFYNNEISEKSEIFDDQFSVERPDGSNFTLKIRSTKLEDSAMYFCASSGQGNQPQHFGDGTRLSIL.

J is TRBJ2-3 and V is TRBV7-8; 13 bases match TRBD2. V was pared by 1 base and J by 0 bases, with 4 bases of the junction left unmatched. The germline V gene encodes CDR1 SGHVS and CDR2 FQNEAQ. The length of the CDR3 is 18 residues. The CDR3 region has the DNA TGTGCCAGCAGCTTAGAGACTAGCGGGGGGAAGAGCACAGATACGCAGTATTTT. This sequence encodes CASSLETSGGKSTDTQYF.

This clone came up a few times. The CDR3 DNA follows: TGTGCTAGTGGTTTGACCCGACAGGGAACTGGCTACACCTTC. Translation gives CASGLTRQGTGYTF. The chain employs TRBV12-5 and TRBJ1-2; 7 bases are shared with TRBD1. CDR3 size: 14 residues. The germline gives CDR1 LGHNT, CDR2 FRNRAP. The trim removed 2 bases at V and 7 bases at J, leaving 7 bases unmatched.

This rearrangement joins TRBV5-5 to TRBJ2-1, with 12 positions matching TRBD2. With V trimmed by 0 bases and J by 7 bases, 11 bases remained unmatched. The CDR3 runs to 18 residues. CDR1 and CDR2 from the germline V gene are SGHKS and YYEKEE (reference sequence). The CDR3 bases are TGTGCCAGCAGCTTGGGGTCGCTAGCGGGGGGGCCTTATAATGAGCAGTTCTTC. It codes for CASSLGSLAGGPYNEQFF.

This chain joins TRBV9 and TRBJ1-2; the match to TRBD1 covers 8 bases. The CDR3 contains 14 residues. Germline assignment: CDR1 SGDLS and CDR2 YYNGEE. The ends lost 4 bases at V and 4 bases at J; junction bases unmatched: 6. The CDR3 reads CASSITGGFYGYTF. The CDR3, as DNA: TGTGCCAGCAGCATTACAGGGGGATTCTATGGCTACACCTTC.

The chain recombines TRBV10-3 with TRBJ2-4, with D possibly matching TRBD1 (6 bases). In germline, CDR1 is ENHRY, CDR2 SYGVKD. The CDR3 has 13 residues. Deletions cut 10 bases from V and 10 bases from J, with 20 bases between. CDR3 sequence (DNA): TGTGCCACACGATTGCAGGGGATAGGAATTCAGTACTTC. Translation: CATRLQGIGIQYF.

The table lists this clone with a count of one. The chain employs TRBV29-1 and TRBJ1-1; D unresolved. V was pared by 1 base and J by 12 bases, with 15 bases between. The germline V gene encodes CDR1 SQVTM and CDR2 ANQGSEA. The CDR3 spans 12 residues. The CDR3 DNA sequence: TGCAGCGTTGAAGGGTCAGTCCCCACGTCTTTCTTT. Translation: CSVEGSVPTSFF.

In DNA form, the CDR3 reads TGTGCCATCAGTGCTAGCGGGGTTGAGACCCAGTACTTC. Its protein product is CAISASGVETQYF. The gene calls are TRBV10-3 and TRBJ2-5, with TRBD2 identical over 9 bases. J gave up 5 bases and V 4 bases, and 2 bases lay outside the gene matches. From germline, CDR1 is ENHRY and CDR2 SYGVKD. This CDR3 is 13 amino acids long.

J is TRBJ1-2 and V is TRBV6-6; 7 nucleotides line up with TRBD1. Germline loops: CDR1 MNHNY, CDR2 SVGAGI (reference sequence). Trimming removed 8 bases from V and 6 bases from J; junction bases left unmatched: 3. The CDR3 is made up of 11 amino acids. CDR3 in amino acids: CASDGTDGYTF. The CDR3 nucleotides read TGTGCCAGCGATGGGACAGATGGCTACACCTTC.

J is TRBJ1-5 and V is TRBV5-1; no reliable D call. V lost 4 bases to trimming and J lost 2 bases, with 7 bases between them. The CDR3 consists of 13 residues. The germline gives CDR1 SGHRS, CDR2 YFSETQ. DNA of the CDR3: TGCGCCAGCAGCCCAGATGGCAATCAGCCCCAGCATTTT. The encoded protein is CASSPDGNQPQHF.

The V gene is TRBV5-5, the J gene TRBJ2-7; D remains ambiguous. Germline CDR1 is SGHKS and CDR2 is YYEKEE (reference sequence). The CDR3 length is 14 residues. V was trimmed by 0 bases and J by 3 bases, leaving 10 bases between them. CDR3 amino acids: CASSLGLVGYEQYF. The CDR3 DNA sequence: TGTGCCAGCAGCTTGGGACTTGTCGGCTACGAGCAGTACTTC.